Below, one TCR beta chain is given with its context. Sequencing was performed with immunoSEQ multiplex PCR; in TCRdb, only in-frame clones are kept and a portion is missing. The sample includes around 170,000 clones, roughly 84% of them seen just once. The source of the sample is a study of blood T cell repertoires in COVID-19. Across the whole study: T cells, B-cell-depleted T cells, or PBMCs provided the cDNA or gDNA that served as material.

J gave up 3 bases and V 7 bases, and 0 bases lay outside the gene matches. Germline loops: CDR1 SGHDT, CDR2 YYEEEE. CDR3 length equals 12 residues. This chain uses TRBV5-6 with TRBJ2-5; 10 bases are shared with TRBD1. Sequenced input: PBMCs or T cells enriched from blood (not recorded which). This TCR derives from a woman between 50 and 59 years old who had recovered from COVID-19. CDR3 in amino acids: CASGQGEETQYF. CDR3 nucleotides: TGTGCCAGCGGACAGGGGGAAGAGACCCAGTACTTC.